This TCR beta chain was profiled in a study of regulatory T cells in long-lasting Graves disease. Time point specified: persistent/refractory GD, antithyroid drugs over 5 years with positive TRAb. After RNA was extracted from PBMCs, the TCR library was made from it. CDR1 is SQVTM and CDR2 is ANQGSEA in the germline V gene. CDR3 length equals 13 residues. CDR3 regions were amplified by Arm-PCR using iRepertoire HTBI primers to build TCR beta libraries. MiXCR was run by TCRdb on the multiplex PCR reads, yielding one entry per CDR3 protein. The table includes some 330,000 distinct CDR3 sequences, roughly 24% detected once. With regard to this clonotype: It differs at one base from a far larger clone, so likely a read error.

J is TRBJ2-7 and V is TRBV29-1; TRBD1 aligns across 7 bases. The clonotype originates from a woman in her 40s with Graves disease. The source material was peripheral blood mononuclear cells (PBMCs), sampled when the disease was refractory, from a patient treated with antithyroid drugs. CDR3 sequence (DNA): TGCAGTGCTAGTATTTTACAGGGGCAAGAGCAGTACTTC. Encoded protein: CSASILQGQEQYF.